Shown below are 30 T cell receptor beta chains from a single sample sequenced in a study of identical twins. TCRdb used MiXCR to reprocess the 5' RACE reads, holding one entry per CDR3 protein. The repertoire holds some 600,000 distinct CDR3 sequences, with roughly 6.6% as singletons. These sequences were also reported in another study, on yellow fever vaccine responses in identical twins.

The sample taken for sequencing was PBMCs. The receptor set was obtained from a woman between 18 and 29 years old in good health.

This clonotype has ten or more counts. The V gene is TRBV5-1, the J gene TRBJ2-5; the D gene could be TRBD1 or TRBD2 (5 bases each). Germline assignment: CDR1 SGHRS and CDR2 YFSETQ. This CDR3 spans 14 amino acids. Trimming pared 0 bases from V and 9 bases from J, leaving 15 bases between. CDR3 residues: CASSLGDPLTSQYF. CDR3 sequence (DNA): TGCGCCAGCAGCTTGGGGGACCCCCTGACGTCCCAGTACTTC. The variable domain in full, with the rest retrieved from reference TRBV5-1 and TRBJ2-5, is KAGVTQTPRYLIKTRGQQVTLSCSPISGHRSVSWYQQTPGQGLQFLFEYFSETQRNKGNFPGRFSGRQFSNSRSEMNVSTLELGDSALYLCASSLGDPLTSQYFGPGTRLLVL.

This clonotype was detected many times. The chain uses TRBV5-1 and TRBJ2-7; TRBD2 might be the D (6 bases). Germline CDR1 is SGHRS and CDR2 is YFSETQ. The CDR3 runs to 12 residues. Trimming stripped 0 bases from V and 6 bases from J, with 7 bases between. As DNA, the CDR3 is TGCGCCAGCAGCTTGGCCGGGGGCGAGCAGTACTTC. Its translation is CASSLAGGEQYF.

This clonotype was seen at least ten times. The chain links TRBV11-2 to TRBJ2-2; weak D call: TRBD2 (5 bases). Trimming removed 4 bases from V and 4 bases from J, with 16 bases in between. The germline gives CDR1 SGHAT, CDR2 FQNNGV. This CDR3 comprises 16 residues. CDR3 amino acids: CASSSSSPVATGELFF. DNA for the CDR3: TGTGCCAGCAGCTCTAGCAGTCCAGTGGCCACCGGGGAGCTGTTTTTT. The full variable domain, completed using reference TRBV11-2 and TRBJ2-2, is EAGVAQSPRYKIIEKRQSVAFWCNPISGHATLYWYQQILGQGPKLLIQFQNNGVVDDSQLPKDRFSAERLKGVDSTLKIQPAKLEDSAVYLCASSSSSPVATGELFFGEGSRLTVL.

This clonotype has more than one count but fewer than ten. The genes are TRBV5-1 and TRBJ2-5; 9 positions match TRBD1. V shed 5 bases and J 3 bases; nucleotides not matched to a gene: 8. The germline V gene has CDR1 SGHRS and CDR2 YFSETQ. This CDR3 is built from 15 residues. The CDR3 DNA sequence: TGCGCCAGCAGACCGACAGGGGGGAGGGAAGAGACCCAGTACTTC. Its protein is CASRPTGGREETQYF. The full variable domain, rest sourced from reference TRBV5-1 and TRBJ2-5, is KAGVTQTPRYLIKTRGQQVTLSCSPISGHRSVSWYQQTPGQGLQFLFEYFSETQRNKGNFPGRFSGRQFSNSRSEMNVSTLELGDSALYLCASRPTGGREETQYFGPGTRLLVL.

This clonotype appeared many times. The V call is TRBV24-1, the J call TRBJ2-1, with 11 bases identical to TRBD2. The CDR3 is made up of 17 amino acids. The germline V gene encodes CDR1 KGHDR and CDR2 SFDVKD. Trimming took 1 base from V and 5 from J; bases not matched to a gene: 6. CDR3: CATSDLGSGRGDNEQFF. CDR3 coding DNA: TGTGCCACCAGTGATTTAGGTAGCGGGAGGGGGGACAATGAGCAGTTCTTC.

The chain carries TRBV6-5 and TRBJ1-3; 8 nucleotides align to TRBD1. The CDR3 runs 14 residues. From germline, CDR1 is MNHEY and CDR2 SVGAGI. V was clipped by 4 bases and J by 7 bases; unmatched bases: 6. The CDR3 DNA follows: TGTGCCAGCAGTTCCCGCCAGGGGGCGAACACCATATATTTT. It is translated as CASSSRQGANTIYF.

The V gene is TRBV11-3, the J gene TRBJ2-7, with 11 bases matching TRBD2. The CDR3 covers 17 residues. Germline V gene lookup returns CDR1 SGHNT and CDR2 YENEEA. V trimming: 0 bases; J trimming: 4 bases; junction bases outside the gene matches: 8. The CDR3 region is CASSLDRQGLAVYEQYF. The CDR3 DNA reads as TGTGCCAGCAGCTTAGATCGACAGGGACTAGCGGTATACGAGCAGTACTTC.

This clonotype came up many times. The gene calls are TRBV7-8 and TRBJ1-4; 9 nucleotides match TRBD1. This CDR3 has 14 amino acids. V was clipped by 8 bases and J by 3 bases; unmatched bases: 4. The germline gives CDR1 SGHVS, CDR2 FQNEAQ. This CDR3 is CASHRGPANEKLFF. CDR3 sequence (DNA): TGTGCCAGCCACAGGGGGCCGGCTAATGAAAAACTGTTTTTT.

This clonotype appeared a few times. The rearrangement uses TRBV28 and TRBJ2-3, with a tentative D call TRBD2 (6 bases). The V gene lost 9 bases and the J gene lost 2 bases, with 18 bases spanning the gap. This CDR3 contains 15 residues. Germline V lookup: CDR1 MDHEN, CDR2 SYDVKM. The CDR3 reads CASTPPGTPTDTQYF. The CDR3 DNA sequence: TGTGCCAGTACCCCACCGGGGACTCCCACAGATACGCAGTATTTT.

The chain carries TRBV12-3 or TRBV12-4 and TRBJ2-5; D unresolved. V lost 7 bases and J 5 bases, leaving 17 bases between the germline ends. CDR3 size: 14 residues. CDR3: CASTEEGFGETQYF. As DNA, the CDR3 is TGTGCCAGCACCGAGGAAGGGTTTGGGGAGACCCAGTACTTC.

As for this clonotype: Germline and junction disagree at one end, which may indicate a read error. The chain is built from TRBV4-1 and TRBJ2-3; the D is unclear. Germline CDR1 MGHRA, CDR2 YSYEKL. The CDR3 is 15 amino acids. Here the CDR3 DNA reads TGCGCCAGCAGACAAGGGATTTCGGACACAGATACGCAGTATTTT. It translates to CASRQGISDTDTQYF.

This clonotype was recorded a few times. V usage is TRBV12-3 or TRBV12-4 and J usage is TRBJ2-6; D may be TRBD1 (6 bases). CDR3 length equals 17 residues. V lost 5 bases to trimming and J lost 0 bases, with 14 bases between them. The CDR3 protein is CASSSRQVNSGANVLTF. The CDR3 DNA sequence: TGTGCCAGCAGTAGTAGACAGGTCAACTCTGGGGCCAACGTCCTGACTTTC.

This clonotype was detected ten times or more. This rearrangement joins TRBV20-1 to TRBJ1-2, with 7 bases fitting TRBD1. Trimming removed 5 bases from V and 9 bases from J; junction bases left unmatched: 15. Germline CDR1 is DFQATT and CDR2 is SNEGSKA (reference sequence). The CDR3 covers 14 residues. In DNA form, the CDR3 reads TGCAGTGCTGCCGAGACAGGGACACTATGGAGCTACACCTTC. Translating gives CSAAETGTLWSYTF.

This clonotype was seen a few times. This rearrangement joins TRBV12-3 or TRBV12-4 to TRBJ2-1; D remains unclear. The length of the CDR3 is 13 residues. The germline V and J ends were trimmed by 6 bases and 2 bases, with 8 bases remaining between them. The CDR3 DNA reads as TGTGCCAGCAGCCCCGCAGCCTACAATGAGCAGTTCTTC. This gives the protein CASSPAAYNEQFF.

Only a few counts were recorded for this clonotype. J is TRBJ2-7 and V is TRBV12-3 or TRBV12-4, with TRBD2 matching 13 bases. The V and J ends lost 4 bases and 3 bases, in that order; junction bases with no gene match: 6. The CDR3 length is 16 residues. The CDR3 region has the DNA TGTGCCAGCAGTTCAGGACTAGCGGGGGACATCTACGAGCAGTACGTC. It is translated as CASSSGLAGDIYEQYV.

This clonotype has more than one count but fewer than ten. The chain carries TRBV12-3 or TRBV12-4 and TRBJ1-2; 9 bases line up with TRBD1. CDR3 length equals 15 residues. V was pared by 4 bases and J by 5 bases, with 8 bases of the junction left unmatched. CDR3: CASSSPDRGVYGYTF. The CDR3 nucleotides are TGTGCCAGCAGTTCACCGGACAGGGGTGTGTATGGCTACACCTTC.

The genes are TRBV4-1 and TRBJ2-7; weak D call: TRBD2 (5 bases). Germline V gene sequence: CDR1 MGHRA, CDR2 YSYEKL. The CDR3 is 13 residues long. Between the trimmed V and J ends, which lost 4 bases and 2 bases, there was a span of 9 bases. In DNA form, the CDR3 reads TGCGCCAGCAGCCCGCGGCGGGCCTACGAGCAGTACTTC. Protein sequence: CASSPRRAYEQYF.

This clonotype has only a few counts. The V call is TRBV7-9, the J call TRBJ2-1, with 8 bases aligning to TRBD2. CDR1 is SEHNR, CDR2 FQNEAQ, per germline (reference sequence). The junction had 6 bases not matched to a gene; V was cut back by 4 bases and J by 4 bases. CDR3 length: 15 amino acids. The CDR3 protein is CASSSERERYNEQFF. DNA for the CDR3: TGTGCCAGCAGCTCGGAGCGGGAGCGGTACAATGAGCAGTTCTTC.

For the CDR3, the DNA is TGTGCCAGCAGCCAGGCCGGGACATATAATCCTGGCTACACCTTC. It codes for CASSQAGTYNPGYTF. J is TRBJ1-2 and V is TRBV3-1; a possible D gene is TRBD1 (6 bases). This CDR3 contains 15 residues. Per germline, CDR1 LGHDT and CDR2 YNNKEL (reference sequence). Trimming cost V 3 bases and J 7 bases, with 18 bases left between them.

This clonotype was counted ten times or more. This chain connects TRBV20-1 to TRBJ2-6; D assignment may be TRBD1 or TRBD2 (5 bases each). The CDR3 is 14 amino acids. V lost 4 bases, J lost 3 bases, and 10 bases lay in between. Germline CDR1 DFQATT, CDR2 SNEGSKA (reference sequence). In DNA, the CDR3 is TGCAGTGCTACTGGGACCGGTGGGGCCAACGTCCTGACTTTC. Encoded protein: CSATGTGGANVLTF.

This clonotype was recorded a few times. The junction shows a germline mismatch at one end, possibly a read error. The chain is built from TRBV29-1 and TRBJ1-2; D not certain. This CDR3 comprises 11 residues. Germline lookup yields CDR1 SQVTM and CDR2 ANQGSEA. The CDR3 DNA sequence: TGCAGCGTTGAAGATCGCCTACCGGGATACTTC. Protein: CSVEDRLPGYF.

The rearrangement links TRBV5-5 to TRBJ2-5, with 10 nucleotides matching TRBD2. The CDR3 runs to 16 residues. Trimming at V came to 5 bases and at J to 2 bases, leaving 9 bases not matched to a gene. Germline V gives CDR1 SGHKS, CDR2 YYEKEE (reference sequence). The CDR3 is CASRDTGLARQETQYF. The CDR3 region has the DNA TGTGCCAGCAGAGATACGGGACTAGCGAGGCAAGAGACCCAGTACTTC.

This clonotype came up many times. This chain links TRBV20-1 with TRBJ2-5; the D is unclear. CDR3 length equals 11 residues. V lost 3 bases to trimming and J lost 0 bases, with 2 bases between them. The germline V gene encodes CDR1 DFQATT and CDR2 SNEGSKA (reference sequence). The CDR3 loop reads CSARYQETQYF. CDR3 nucleotides: TGCAGTGCTAGGTACCAAGAGACCCAGTACTTC.

The genes are TRBV10-3 and TRBJ1-2, with D hard to call. V was clipped by 11 bases and J by 2 bases, with 15 bases between them. Germline lookup yields CDR1 ENHRY and CDR2 SYGVKD. The CDR3 contains 13 residues. CDR3 sequence (DNA): TGTGCCTCCGGAGATGGGCAGAACTATGGCTACACCTTC. Translation: CASGDGQNYGYTF.

The rearrangement joins TRBV28 to TRBJ2-7; the match to TRBD2 covers 14 bases. Losses at the gene ends were 5 bases for V and 7 bases for J; bases not matched to a gene: 16. Germline V lookup: CDR1 MDHEN, CDR2 SYDVKM. The CDR3 runs to 18 residues. The CDR3, as DNA: TGTGCCAGCAGTCGTGAATCGGGACTAGCGGGAGTAAGTGAAGAGCAGTACTTC. Its translation: CASSRESGLAGVSEEQYF.

The chain combines TRBV7-9 with TRBJ2-2, with a weak D call TRBD1 (6 bases). V lost 5 bases and J 6 bases, leaving 19 bases between the germline ends. CDR1 and CDR2 from the germline V gene are SEHNR and FQNEAQ (reference sequence). CDR3 size: 16 residues. The CDR3 here is CASSRGTTGISGELFF. DNA for the CDR3: TGTGCCAGCAGCCGAGGGACAACTGGAATATCCGGGGAGCTGTTTTTT.

This clonotype was observed many times. CDR3: CASSQSPGRSSGANVLTF. CDR3 coding DNA: TGTGCCAGCAGTCAGTCTCCGGGACGTTCATCTGGGGCCAACGTCCTGACTTTC. The V call is TRBV5-5, the J call TRBJ2-6, with D perhaps matching TRBD1 or TRBD2 (5 bases each). V was pared by 5 bases and J by 1 base, with 19 bases between. This CDR3 has 18 amino acids. Germline assignment: CDR1 SGHKS and CDR2 YYEKEE (reference sequence).

This chain connects TRBV2 to TRBJ1-2; D gene unclear. The CDR3 is made up of 12 amino acids. Looked up from germline, CDR1 is SNHLY and CDR2 is FYNNEI. The V and J ends lost 3 bases and 8 bases respectively, with 10 bases between them. The CDR3 region is CASSDEGGGYTF. CDR3 coding DNA: TGTGCCAGCAGTGATGAAGGAGGAGGCTACACCTTC.

CDR3 region: CASSSGGPVETQYF. CDR3 nucleotides: TGTGCCAGCAGCTCAGGGGGTCCGGTGGAGACCCAGTACTTC. The V and J genes are TRBV7-6 and TRBJ2-5, with 7 nucleotides matching TRBD1. The V and J ends lost 4 bases and 5 bases, in that order; junction bases with no gene match: 7. The CDR3 is made up of 14 amino acids. CDR1 and CDR2 (germline): SGHVS, FNYEAQ. The variable domain in full, completed from reference TRBV7-6 and TRBJ2-5, reads GAGVSQSPRYKVTKRGQDVALRCDPISGHVSLYWYRQALGQGPEFLTYFNYEAQQDKSGLPNDRFSAERPEGSISTLTIQRTEQRDSAMYRCASSSGGPVETQYFGPGTRLLVL.

The rearrangement uses TRBV28 and TRBJ2-7, with 13 nucleotides matching TRBD2. CDR1 and CDR2 from the germline V gene are MDHEN and SYDVKM. Germline trimming cut 5 bases from V and 5 bases from J; bases unmatched to any gene: 6. There are 15 residues in the CDR3. DNA of the CDR3: TGTGCCAGCAGTCTCCGGACTAGCGGGAGACACGAGCAGTACTTC. This translates into CASSLRTSGRHEQYF.